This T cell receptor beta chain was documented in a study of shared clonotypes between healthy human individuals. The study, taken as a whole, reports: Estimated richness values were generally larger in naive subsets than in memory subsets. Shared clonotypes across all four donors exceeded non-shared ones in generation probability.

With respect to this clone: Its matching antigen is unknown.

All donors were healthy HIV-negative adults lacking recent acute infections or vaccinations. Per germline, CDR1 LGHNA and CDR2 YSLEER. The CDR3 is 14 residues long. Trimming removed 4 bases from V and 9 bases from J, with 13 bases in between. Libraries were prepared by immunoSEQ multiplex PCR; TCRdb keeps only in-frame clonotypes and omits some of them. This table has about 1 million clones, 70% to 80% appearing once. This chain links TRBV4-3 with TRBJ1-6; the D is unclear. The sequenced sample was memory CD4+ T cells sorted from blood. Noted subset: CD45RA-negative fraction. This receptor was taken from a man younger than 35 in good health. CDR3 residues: CASSPGSLGSPLHF. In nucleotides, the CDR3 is TGCGCCAGCAGCCCCGGGTCCCTGGGTTCACCCCTCCACTTT.